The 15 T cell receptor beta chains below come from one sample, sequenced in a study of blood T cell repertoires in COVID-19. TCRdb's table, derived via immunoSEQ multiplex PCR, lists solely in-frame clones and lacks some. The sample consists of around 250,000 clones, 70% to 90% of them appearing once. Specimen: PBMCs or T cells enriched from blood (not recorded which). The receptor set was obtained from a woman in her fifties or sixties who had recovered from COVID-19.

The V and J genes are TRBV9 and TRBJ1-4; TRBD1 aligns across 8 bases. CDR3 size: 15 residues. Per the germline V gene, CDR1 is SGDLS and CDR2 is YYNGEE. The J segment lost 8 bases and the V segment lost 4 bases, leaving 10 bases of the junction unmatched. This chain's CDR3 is CASSPSTGVSEKLFF. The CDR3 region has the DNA TGTGCCAGCAGCCCCTCGACAGGGGTGAGCGAAAAACTGTTTTTT.

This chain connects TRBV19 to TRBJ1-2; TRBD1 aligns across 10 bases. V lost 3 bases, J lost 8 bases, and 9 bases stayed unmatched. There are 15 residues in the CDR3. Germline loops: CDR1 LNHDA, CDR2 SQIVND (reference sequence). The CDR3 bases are TGTGCCAGTAGTATTCGGGACAGGGGCCCTTACGGCTACACCTTC. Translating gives CASSIRDRGPYGYTF.

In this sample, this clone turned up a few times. The DNA of the CDR3 is TGTGCCAGCAGCCCCTCCCCCCAGGGAAAGCAGTTCTTC. Translating gives CASSPSPQGKQFF. This chain joins TRBV12-3 or TRBV12-4 and TRBJ2-1; maybe TRBD1 (5 bases). Trimming removed 6 bases at V and 11 bases at J, with 17 bases between. The CDR3 spans 13 residues.

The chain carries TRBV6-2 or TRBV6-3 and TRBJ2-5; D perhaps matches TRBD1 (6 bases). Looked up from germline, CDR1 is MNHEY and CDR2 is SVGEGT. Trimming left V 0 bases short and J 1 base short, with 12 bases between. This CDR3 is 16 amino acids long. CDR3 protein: CASSYSKGQLQETQYF. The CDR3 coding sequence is TGTGCCAGCAGTTACTCGAAAGGACAGCTCCAAGAGACCCAGTACTTC.

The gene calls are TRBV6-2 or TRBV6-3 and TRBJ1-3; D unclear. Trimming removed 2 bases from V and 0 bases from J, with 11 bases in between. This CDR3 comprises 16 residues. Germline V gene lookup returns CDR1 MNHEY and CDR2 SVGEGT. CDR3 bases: TGTGCCAGCAGTTACCGTCCTAGAGCCTCTGGAAACACCATATATTTT. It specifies CASSYRPRASGNTIYF.

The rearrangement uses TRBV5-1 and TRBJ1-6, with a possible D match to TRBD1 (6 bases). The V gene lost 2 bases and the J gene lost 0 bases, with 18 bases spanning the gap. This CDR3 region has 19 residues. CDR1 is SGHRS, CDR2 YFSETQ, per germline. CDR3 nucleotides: TGCGCCAGCAGCTTATTCGCCAGGGGACAATTCTCCTATAATTCACCCCTCCACTTT. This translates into CASSLFARGQFSYNSPLHF.

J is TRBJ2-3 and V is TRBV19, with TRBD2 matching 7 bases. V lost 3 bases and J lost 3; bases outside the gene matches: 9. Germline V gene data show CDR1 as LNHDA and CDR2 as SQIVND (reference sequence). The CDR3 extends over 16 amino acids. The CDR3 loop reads CASSMSQAGITDTQYF. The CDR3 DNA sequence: TGTGCCAGTAGTATGTCCCAAGCGGGAATAACAGATACGCAGTATTTT.

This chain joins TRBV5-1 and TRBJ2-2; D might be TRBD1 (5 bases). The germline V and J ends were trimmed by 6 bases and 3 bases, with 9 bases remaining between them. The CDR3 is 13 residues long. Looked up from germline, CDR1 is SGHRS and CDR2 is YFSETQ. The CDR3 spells CASTLGDTGELFF. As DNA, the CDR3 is TGCGCCAGCACCCTAGGGGACACCGGGGAGCTGTTTTTT.

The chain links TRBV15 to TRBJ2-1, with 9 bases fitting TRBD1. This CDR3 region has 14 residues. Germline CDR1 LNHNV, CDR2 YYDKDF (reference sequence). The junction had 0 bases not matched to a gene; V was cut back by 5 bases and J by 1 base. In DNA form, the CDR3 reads TGTGCCACCAGCGGGACAGGGTCCTACAATGAGCAGTTCTTC. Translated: CATSGTGSYNEQFF. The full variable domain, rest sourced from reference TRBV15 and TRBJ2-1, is DAMVIQNPRYQVTQFGKPVTLSCSQTLNHNVMYWYQQKSSQAPKLLFHYYDKDFNNEADTPDNFQSRRPNTSFCFLDIRSPGLGDTAMYLCATSGTGSYNEQFFGPGTRLTVL.

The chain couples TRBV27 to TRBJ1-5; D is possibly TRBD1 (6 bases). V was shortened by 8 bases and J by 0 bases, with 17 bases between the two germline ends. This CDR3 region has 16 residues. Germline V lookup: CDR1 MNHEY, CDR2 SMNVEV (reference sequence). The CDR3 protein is CASHLQGDHSNQPQHF. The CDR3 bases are TGTGCCAGCCATCTACAGGGAGACCATAGCAATCAGCCCCAGCATTTT.

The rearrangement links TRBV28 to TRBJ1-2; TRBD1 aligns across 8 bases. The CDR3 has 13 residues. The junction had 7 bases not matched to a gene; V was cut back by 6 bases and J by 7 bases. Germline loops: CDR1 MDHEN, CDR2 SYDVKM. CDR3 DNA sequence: TGTGCCAGCAGCCAAGGACAGGGCTTTGGCTACACCTTC. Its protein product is CASSQGQGFGYTF.

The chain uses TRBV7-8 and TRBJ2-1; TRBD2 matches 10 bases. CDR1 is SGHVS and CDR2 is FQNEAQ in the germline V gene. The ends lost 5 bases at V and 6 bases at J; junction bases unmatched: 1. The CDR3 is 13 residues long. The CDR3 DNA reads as TGTGCCAGCAGCCCTAGCGGGAGCAATGAGCAGTTCTTC. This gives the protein CASSPSGSNEQFF.

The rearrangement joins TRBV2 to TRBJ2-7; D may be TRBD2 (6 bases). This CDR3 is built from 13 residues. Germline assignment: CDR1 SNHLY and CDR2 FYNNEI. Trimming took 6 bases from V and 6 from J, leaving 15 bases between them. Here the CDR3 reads CASSRDWTAEQYF. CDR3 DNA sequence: TGTGCCAGCAGCCGGGACTGGACCGCCGAGCAGTACTTC.

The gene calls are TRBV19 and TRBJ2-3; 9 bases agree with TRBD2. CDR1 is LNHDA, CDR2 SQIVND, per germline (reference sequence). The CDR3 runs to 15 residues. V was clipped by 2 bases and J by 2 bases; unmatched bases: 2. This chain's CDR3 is CASSIRTSATDTQYF. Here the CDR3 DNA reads TGTGCCAGTAGTATAAGGACTAGCGCCACAGATACGCAGTATTTT. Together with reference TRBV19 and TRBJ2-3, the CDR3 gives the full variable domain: DGGITQSPKYLFRKEGQNVTLSCEQNLNHDAMYWYRQDPGQGLRLIYYSQIVNDFQKGDIAEGYSVSREKKESFPLTVTSAQKNPTAFYLCASSIRTSATDTQYFGPGTRLTVL.

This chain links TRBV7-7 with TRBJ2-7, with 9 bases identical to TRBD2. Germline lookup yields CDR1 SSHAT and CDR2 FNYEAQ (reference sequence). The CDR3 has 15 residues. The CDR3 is CASASGEGSSYEQYF. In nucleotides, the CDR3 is TGTGCTAGCGCTAGCGGGGAGGGTAGCTCCTACGAGCAGTACTTC.